These 15 T cell receptor beta chains came from one sample sequenced in a study of blood T cells in healthy people across ages. The second PCR ran about 6 to 12 cycles with a sample-barcoded 5' primer and J-beta primers. Using its own MiXCR run on the 5' RACE reads, TCRdb lists one record per CDR3 protein. The table lists about 590,000 distinct CDR3 sequences, approximately 30% of them singletons. The sample consisted of blood. The source is a woman older than 75 in good health.

In its sample, this clonotype was seen once. The V and J genes are TRBV24-1 and TRBJ2-1; 9 bases align to TRBD1. Trimming at V came to 2 bases and at J to 6 bases, leaving 4 bases not matched to a gene. The CDR3 consists of 15 residues. Germline V CDR1 and CDR2: KGHDR, SFDVKD. The CDR3 coding sequence is TGTGCCACCAGTGATTCAAGACAGGGGGTCAATGAGCAGTTCTTC. This sequence encodes CATSDSRQGVNEQFF.

This clonotype was counted only a few times. A much larger clone is a single base away; this may be a read error. The chain is built from TRBV9 and TRBJ1-2; D perhaps matches TRBD1 (6 bases). Trimming pared 5 bases from V and 0 bases from J, leaving 14 bases between. Germline values: CDR1 SGDLS, CDR2 YYNGEE. This CDR3 spans 15 amino acids. DNA of the CDR3: TGTGCCAGCAGAAGGGGGGACGGCCCTAACTATGGCTACACCTTC. This sequence encodes CASRRGDGPNYGYTF.

On this clonotype itself: This clone may be a read error of a much larger clone one base away. This chain connects TRBV24-1 to TRBJ2-4; no firm D call. The V end lost 3 bases, the J end lost 13 bases, and 21 bases lay between the germline ends. This CDR3 is built from 15 residues. CDR1 is KGHDR, CDR2 SFDVKD, per germline. Here the CDR3 reads CATSDPRVSYNEQYF. CDR3 coding DNA: TGTGCCACCAGTGATCCCCGGGTTTCCTACAATGAGCAGTACTTC.

The V and J genes are TRBV19 and TRBJ2-7; TRBD2 is a possible D gene (5 bases). The end of the DNA aligns better with TRBJ2-5, so the J call may be wrong. Germline CDR1 reads LNHDA; CDR2 reads SQIVND (reference sequence). The CDR3 has 13 amino acids. The CDR3 DNA is TGTGCCAGTAGTTCCGCGGGCACACAGACCCAGTACTTC. Amino acids: CASSSAGTQTQYF.

Many counts were recorded for this clonotype. V and J are TRBV6-1 and TRBJ2-2; D ambiguous. Trimming removed 8 bases from V and 1 base from J, with 14 bases in between. Germline loops: CDR1 MNHNS, CDR2 SASEGT. The CDR3 contains 15 residues. The CDR3 spells CASGDPGGNTGELFF. CDR3 DNA: TGTGCCAGCGGAGACCCGGGTGGGAACACCGGGGAGCTGTTTTTT.

This clonotype was observed at least ten times. V usage is TRBV12-3 or TRBV12-4 and J usage is TRBJ2-3, with D perhaps being TRBD1 or TRBD2 (5 bases each). The length of the CDR3 is 15 residues. Trimming shortened V by 5 bases and J by 0 bases, and 12 bases separated the two germline ends. The CDR3 sequence: CASSAGTESTDTQYF. CDR3 DNA sequence: TGTGCCAGCAGTGCCGGGACGGAGAGCACAGATACGCAGTATTTT.

The chain links TRBV7-2 to TRBJ1-3; D gene ambiguous. V dropped 1 base and J dropped 0 bases, with 10 bases sitting between them. CDR1 SGHTA and CDR2 FQGNSA come from the germline V gene. CDR3 length: 16 amino acids. The CDR3: CASSLVGRPSGNTIYF. CDR3 nucleotides: TGTGCCAGCAGCTTAGTAGGGCGTCCCTCTGGAAACACCATATATTTT.

At least ten counts were recorded for this clonotype. The chain recombines TRBV28 with TRBJ1-4; 9 positions agree with TRBD1. Looked up from germline, CDR1 is MDHEN and CDR2 is SYDVKM. Losses at the gene ends were 8 bases for V and 10 bases for J; bases not matched to a gene: 14. CDR3 size: 15 residues. DNA of the CDR3: TGTGCCAGCCTTGGGACAGGGACAGGGAAAGGAAAACTGTTTTTT. Its translation: CASLGTGTGKGKLFF. Full variable domain (remainder filled in from reference TRBV28 and TRBJ1-4): DVKVTQSSRYLVKRTGEKVFLECVQDMDHENMFWYRQDPGLGLRLIYFSYDVKMKEKGDIPEGYSVSREKKERFSLILESASTNQTSMYLCASLGTGTGKGKLFFGSGTQLSVL.

The J gene is TRBJ1-2, the V gene TRBV7-2, with D tentatively TRBD1 (6 bases). The CDR3 is 16 residues long. CDR1 is SGHTA, CDR2 FQGNSA, per germline. Between the trimmed V and J ends, which lost 1 base and 1 base, there was a span of 13 bases. The CDR3 region has the DNA TGTGCCAGCAGCTTAGGGCGGGGGCCCCTTAACTATGGCTACACCTTC. This encodes CASSLGRGPLNYGYTF.

This sequence joins TRBV7-9 and TRBJ2-1; 9 bases map to TRBD1. The length of the CDR3 is 16 residues. J gave up 8 bases and V 2 bases, and 10 bases lay outside the gene matches. The germline CDR1 and CDR2 sequences are SEHNR and FQNEAQ (reference sequence). The CDR3 DNA reads as TGTGCCAGCAGCTTAATGGGGGGACAGGGTATTTATGAGCAGTTCTTC. The encoded protein is CASSLMGGQGIYEQFF.

This clonotype was seen ten or more times. The J gene is TRBJ2-1, the V gene TRBV6-5; tentative D call: TRBD1 (5 bases). The CDR3 consists of 14 residues. Germline loops: CDR1 MNHEY, CDR2 SVGAGI. V shed 6 bases and J shed 5 bases, with 14 bases lying between them. The CDR3 DNA reads as TGTGCCAGCAGGGACACTCTTCTTAACAATGAGCAGTTCTTC. This sequence encodes CASRDTLLNNEQFF.

This clonotype was found many times. The chain uses TRBV7-6 and TRBJ1-1; 10 bases agree with TRBD1. The germline gives CDR1 SGHVS, CDR2 FNYEAQ. This CDR3 is 15 amino acids long. The J segment lost 1 base and the V segment lost 5 bases, leaving 4 bases of the junction unmatched. The CDR3 bases are TGTGCCAGCAGCCCCAGACAGGGGGCGAACACTGAAGCTTTCTTT. Amino acids: CASSPRQGANTEAFF.

This chain connects TRBV7-9 to TRBJ1-1; 7 bases are shared with TRBD1. Germline values: CDR1 SEHNR, CDR2 FQNEAQ (reference sequence). The CDR3 contains 16 residues. Losses at the gene ends were 0 bases for V and 0 bases for J; bases not matched to a gene: 4. The CDR3: CASSLAKGQMNTEAFF. Here the CDR3 DNA reads TGTGCCAGCAGCTTAGCGAAGGGACAGATGAACACTGAAGCTTTCTTT.

This clonotype was detected only a few times. The gene calls are TRBV13 and TRBJ2-6; tentative D call: TRBD2 (7 bases). Germline values: CDR1 PRHDT, CDR2 FYEKMQ (reference sequence). The CDR3 is 17 residues long. V lost 6 bases, J lost 0 bases, and 15 bases lay in between. The CDR3 DNA sequence: TGTGCCAGCAGGATACGGGGGGCCGCCTCTGGGGCCAACGTCCTGACTTTC. Translating gives CASRIRGAASGANVLTF.

The sample holds many counts of this clonotype. The chain couples TRBV6-2 or TRBV6-3 to TRBJ2-1; 16 bases agree with TRBD2. The ends lost 2 bases at V and 8 bases at J; junction bases unmatched: 0. Germline CDR1 reads MNHEY; CDR2 reads SVGEGT. There are 15 residues in the CDR3. In nucleotides, the CDR3 is TGTGCCAGCAGTTACGGGACTAGCGGGGGGGATGAGCAGTTCTTC. Residues: CASSYGTSGGDEQFF.